This TCR beta chain derives from a study of CD8 T cells in Susac syndrome. Random-hexamer reverse transcription was applied to about 0.5 to 1 ug RNA. TCRdb re-called the immunoSEQ multiplex PCR reads with MiXCR, one entry per CDR3 protein. The repertoire has 95,000 to 150,000 distinct CDR3 sequences, 96% of them found once; the top ten carry 0.11% to 0.15%. The sequenced material came from CD4+ T cells from PBMCs. This TCR came from a human donor with Susac syndrome.

As DNA, the CDR3 is TGTGCCAGCAACCTACGGCAGGGAGGTGGAGAGACCCAGTACTTC. It yields the protein CASNLRQGGGETQYF. The V gene is TRBV12-3 or TRBV12-4, the J gene TRBJ2-5, with TRBD2 as a possible D gene (6 bases). Between the trimmed V and J ends, which lost 7 bases and 4 bases, there was a span of 19 bases. The CDR3 spans 15 residues.